One T cell receptor (beta chain) is described in this entry. CDR1 and CDR2 (germline): SQVTM, ANQGSEA. V was clipped by 7 bases and J by 8 bases; unmatched bases: 11. This CDR3 has 13 amino acids. Enrolment of Seattle patients took place during active infection, and they were followed longitudinally. The source of the sample is a study of blood T cell repertoires in COVID-19. Overall study: Sites in the United States, Italy and Spain provided acute and convalescent COVID-19 samples.

Sequencing was performed with immunoSEQ multiplex PCR; in TCRdb, only in-frame clones are kept and a portion is missing. The sample holds 150,000 to 200,000 clones, 80% to 90% seen once. Sequences were obtained from peripheral blood. This chain joins TRBV29-1 and TRBJ1-2, with 9 nucleotides matching TRBD1. The receptor's source is a middle-aged woman with COVID-19, enrolled during active disease. Here the CDR3 DNA reads TGCAGCGGGCGCGGGACAGGGTATAACGGCTACACCTTC. Translated, it gives CSGRGTGYNGYTF.